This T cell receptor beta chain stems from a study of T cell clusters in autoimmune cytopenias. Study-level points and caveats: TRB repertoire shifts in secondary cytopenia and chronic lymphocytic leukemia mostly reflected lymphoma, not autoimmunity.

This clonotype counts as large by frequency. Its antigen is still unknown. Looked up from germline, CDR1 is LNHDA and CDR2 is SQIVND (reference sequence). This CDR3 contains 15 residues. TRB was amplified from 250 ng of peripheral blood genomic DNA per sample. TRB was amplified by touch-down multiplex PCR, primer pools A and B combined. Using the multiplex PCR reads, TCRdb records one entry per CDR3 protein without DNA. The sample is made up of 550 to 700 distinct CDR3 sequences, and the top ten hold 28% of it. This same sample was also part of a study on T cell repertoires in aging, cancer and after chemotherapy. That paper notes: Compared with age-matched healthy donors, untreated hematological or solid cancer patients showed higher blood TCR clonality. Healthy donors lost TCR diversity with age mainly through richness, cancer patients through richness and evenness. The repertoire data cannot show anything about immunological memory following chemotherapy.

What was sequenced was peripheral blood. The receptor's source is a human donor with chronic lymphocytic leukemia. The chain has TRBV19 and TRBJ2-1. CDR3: CASSSLTRAYNEQFF.